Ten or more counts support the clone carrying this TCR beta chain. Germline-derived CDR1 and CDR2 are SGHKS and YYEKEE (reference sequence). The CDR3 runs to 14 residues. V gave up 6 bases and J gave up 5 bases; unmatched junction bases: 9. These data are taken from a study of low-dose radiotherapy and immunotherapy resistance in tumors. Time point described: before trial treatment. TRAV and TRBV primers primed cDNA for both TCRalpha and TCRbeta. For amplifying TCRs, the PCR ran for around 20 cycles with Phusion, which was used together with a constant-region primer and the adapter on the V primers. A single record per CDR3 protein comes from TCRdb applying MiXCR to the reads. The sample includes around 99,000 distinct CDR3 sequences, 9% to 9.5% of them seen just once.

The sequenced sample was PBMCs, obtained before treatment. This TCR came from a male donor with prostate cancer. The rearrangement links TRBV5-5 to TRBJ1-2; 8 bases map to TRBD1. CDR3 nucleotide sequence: TGTGCCAGCATACCGGGACAGGAGTCATATGGCTACACCTTC. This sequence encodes CASIPGQESYGYTF.